This TCR beta chain appears in the sequencing data of a study of blood T cell repertoires in COVID-19. For the study at large: Collection of acute and convalescent COVID-19 samples took place in the United States, Italy and Spain. Sources were T cells, B-cell-depleted T cells, or PBMCs; the material itself was cDNA or gDNA.

The authors' processing: Amplification of reference gene primers provided the estimated nucleated cell counts. Produced via immunoSEQ multiplex PCR; TCRdb's table is partial and in-frame only. Clone size and the V and J calls come from that table; the DNA yielded D and trimming. The sample includes under 550,000 clones, roughly 90% of them seen just once. V was clipped by 2 bases and J by 6 bases, with 5 bases between them. The CDR3 runs to 13 residues. Germline CDR1 reads MNHEY; CDR2 reads SVGAGI. Enrolment of Seattle patients took place during active infection, and they were followed longitudinally.

This sequence originates from a man younger than 35 with COVID-19, enrolled during active disease. The chain combines TRBV6-5 with TRBJ1-6; D unclear. Sequences were obtained from peripheral blood. The CDR3 nucleotides read TGTGCCAGCAGTTACGAAGCTAATTCACCCCTCCACTTT. This codes for CASSYEANSPLHF.